The clone carrying this T cell receptor (beta chain) showed up many times. Amplification of TCR beta CDR3 regions used RNA as the template. A first-round RT-PCR of the TCR CDR3 used the HTBI primer set. TCRdb redid the calling of the multiplex PCR reads with MiXCR, one entry per CDR3 protein. The repertoire holds around 500,000 distinct CDR3 sequences, with roughly 15% as singletons. The germline V gene has CDR1 KGHSH and CDR2 LQKENI. Losses at the gene ends were 5 bases for V and 7 bases for J; bases not matched to a gene: 4. This CDR3 spans 15 amino acids. The sample originates from a study of T cells in Graves' hyperthyroidism and ophthalmopathy. At the level of the study: Peripheral blood samples were taken at initial diagnosis, prior to any treatment.

The specimen was blood. The sequence was collected from a woman in her forties with Graves' hyperthyroidism. The J gene is TRBJ2-1, the V gene TRBV18, with TRBD2 identical over 14 bases. The CDR3 DNA sequence: TGTGCCAGCTCATATGGGACTAGCGGGGGTAATGAGCAGTTCTTC. Translation: CASSYGTSGGNEQFF. The full variable domain, its missing parts supplied by reference TRBV18 and TRBJ2-1, is NAGVMQNPRHLVRRRGQEARLRCSPMKGHSHVYWYRQLPEEGLKFMVYLQKENIIDESGMPKERFSAEFPKEGPSILRIQQVVRGDSAAYFCASSYGTSGGNEQFFGPGTRLTVL.